This is a list of T cell receptor beta chains from one sample in a study of blood T cell repertoires in COVID-19. Data came from immunoSEQ multiplex PCR; TCRdb stores just in-frame clones and leaves some out. The sample shows hundreds of thousands of clones, approximately 91% of them seen only once. Input material: peripheral blood. The receptor source for this set is a man between 60 and 75 years old who had recovered from COVID-19. CDR3s include the opening cysteine and the closing phenylalanine or tryptophan. Fields, in order: clone size, D gene, V gene, J gene, CDR3 DNA, CDR3 protein. A D gene is named only where the DNA matches it firmly. Size is stated for part of the rows, as once, few or many counts, or as a class when the clone is expanded.

clone_size: .; d_call: .; v_call: TRBV5-8; j_call: TRBJ2-3; cdr3_nt: TGTGCCAGTAGACAGGCCAGCACAGATACGCAGTATTTT; cdr3_aa: CASRQASTDTQYF
clone_size: .; d_call: .; v_call: TRBV28; j_call: TRBJ2-1; cdr3_nt: TGTGCCAGCAATCAATTCCCTCGGAGAGTCTCCTACAATGAGCAGTTCTTC; cdr3_aa: CASNQFPRRVSYNEQFF
clone_size: .; d_call: TRBD1; v_call: TRBV7-9; j_call: TRBJ1-1; cdr3_nt: TGTGCCAGCAGGGTACCGGGACAGGGACTCACTGAAGCTTTCTTT; cdr3_aa: CASRVPGQGLTEAFF
clone_size: .; d_call: .; v_call: TRBV5-1; j_call: TRBJ2-5; cdr3_nt: TGCGCCAGCAGCTTGGGAGACAGGGAGGCCGTGGAGACCCAGTACTTC; cdr3_aa: CASSLGDREAVETQYF
clone_size: .; d_call: .; v_call: TRBV19; j_call: TRBJ1-2; cdr3_nt: TGTGCCAGTAGGTTAAGCGACTATGGCTACACCTTC; cdr3_aa: CASRLSDYGYTF
clone_size: .; d_call: .; v_call: TRBV5-1; j_call: TRBJ1-1; cdr3_nt: TGCGCCAGCAGCTTGGTGGCAGGGGTGAACACTGAAGCTTTCTTT; cdr3_aa: CASSLVAGVNTEAFF
clone_size: .; d_call: TRBD1; v_call: TRBV5-1; j_call: TRBJ2-3; cdr3_nt: TGCGCCAGCAGTTCCGGGACAGCATTTAGTACGCAGTATTTT; cdr3_aa: CASSSGTAFSTQYF
clone_size: .; d_call: TRBD2; v_call: TRBV11-2; j_call: TRBJ2-7; cdr3_nt: TGTGCCAGCAGCTTAGGTAGCGGGAGGGCCGGCGAGCAGTACTTC; cdr3_aa: CASSLGSGRAGEQYF
clone_size: .; d_call: .; v_call: TRBV2; j_call: TRBJ2-3; cdr3_nt: TGTGCCAGCAGTGAGGTCAGGGCAACAGATACGCAGTATTTT; cdr3_aa: CASSEVRATDTQYF
clone_size: .; d_call: TRBD2; v_call: TRBV28; j_call: TRBJ2-7; cdr3_nt: TGTGCCAGCAGTTTTGTCTCGTTAGTAGCGGGAGGCTACGAGCAGTACTTC; cdr3_aa: CASSFVSLVAGGYEQYF
clone_size: .; d_call: TRBD1; v_call: TRBV18; j_call: TRBJ2-7; cdr3_nt: TGTGCCAGCTCACCCCTTGCGACGGCCGGACAGGGCTCCCCTACGAAGCAGTACTTC; cdr3_aa: CASSPLATAGQGSPTKQYF
clone_size: .; d_call: .; v_call: TRBV19; j_call: TRBJ2-2; cdr3_nt: TGTGCCAGTAGTATACAGGGTAACACCGGGGAGCTGTTTTTT; cdr3_aa: CASSIQGNTGELFF
clone_size: .; d_call: .; v_call: TRBV29-1; j_call: TRBJ1-1; cdr3_nt: TGCAGCGCAAGACAAATCACTGAAGCTTTCTTT; cdr3_aa: CSARQITEAFF
clone_size: .; d_call: .; v_call: TRBV12-3/TRBV12-4; j_call: TRBJ2-5; cdr3_nt: TGTGCCAGCAGCAGGCAGTCCCAAGAGACCCAGTACTTC; cdr3_aa: CASSRQSQETQYF
clone_size: once; d_call: TRBD2; v_call: TRBV5-6; j_call: TRBJ2-5; cdr3_nt: TGTGCCAGCAGCTTGCCGACTAGCGGGGATTGGGGGGAGACCCAGTACTTC; cdr3_aa: CASSLPTSGDWGETQYF
clone_size: .; d_call: TRBD2; v_call: TRBV6-6; j_call: TRBJ2-5; cdr3_nt: TGTGCCAGCAGAGGGGGACTAGCGGGAGAATTGGAGACCCAGTACTTC; cdr3_aa: CASRGGLAGELETQYF
clone_size: .; d_call: TRBD2; v_call: TRBV5-1; j_call: TRBJ2-1; cdr3_nt: TGCGCCAGCAGCCGGTGGGGTAGCGGGGTAAACAATGAGCAGTTCTTC; cdr3_aa: CASSRWGSGVNNEQFF
clone_size: .; d_call: .; v_call: TRBV30; j_call: TRBJ2-1; cdr3_nt: TGTGCCTGGAGTTCACGCTATGGTGAGCAGTTCTTC; cdr3_aa: CAWSSRYGEQFF
clone_size: .; d_call: .; v_call: TRBV11-2; j_call: TRBJ2-1; cdr3_nt: TGTGCCAGCAGCCCACTTGGGAGCGACCGATGGAATGAGCAGTTCTTC; cdr3_aa: CASSPLGSDRWNEQFF
clone_size: once; d_call: .; v_call: TRBV5-4; j_call: TRBJ2-2; cdr3_nt: TGTGCCAGCAGCTTGGACCCGGCGGGTGGAAACACCGGGGAGCTGTTTTTT; cdr3_aa: CASSLDPAGGNTGELFF
clone_size: .; d_call: TRBD2; v_call: TRBV4-2; j_call: TRBJ2-5; cdr3_nt: TGTGCCAGCAGCCAGACTAGCGGGGGATCACAAGAGACCCAGTACTTC; cdr3_aa: CASSQTSGGSQETQYF
clone_size: .; d_call: .; v_call: TRBV18; j_call: TRBJ2-3; cdr3_nt: TGTGCCAGCCGACTGGGAGGAGATACGCAGTATTTT; cdr3_aa: CASRLGGDTQYF
clone_size: once; d_call: .; v_call: TRBV9; j_call: TRBJ2-5; cdr3_nt: TGTGCCAGCAGACCTATAGGGGCTGGGGAGACCCAGTACTTC; cdr3_aa: CASRPIGAGETQYF